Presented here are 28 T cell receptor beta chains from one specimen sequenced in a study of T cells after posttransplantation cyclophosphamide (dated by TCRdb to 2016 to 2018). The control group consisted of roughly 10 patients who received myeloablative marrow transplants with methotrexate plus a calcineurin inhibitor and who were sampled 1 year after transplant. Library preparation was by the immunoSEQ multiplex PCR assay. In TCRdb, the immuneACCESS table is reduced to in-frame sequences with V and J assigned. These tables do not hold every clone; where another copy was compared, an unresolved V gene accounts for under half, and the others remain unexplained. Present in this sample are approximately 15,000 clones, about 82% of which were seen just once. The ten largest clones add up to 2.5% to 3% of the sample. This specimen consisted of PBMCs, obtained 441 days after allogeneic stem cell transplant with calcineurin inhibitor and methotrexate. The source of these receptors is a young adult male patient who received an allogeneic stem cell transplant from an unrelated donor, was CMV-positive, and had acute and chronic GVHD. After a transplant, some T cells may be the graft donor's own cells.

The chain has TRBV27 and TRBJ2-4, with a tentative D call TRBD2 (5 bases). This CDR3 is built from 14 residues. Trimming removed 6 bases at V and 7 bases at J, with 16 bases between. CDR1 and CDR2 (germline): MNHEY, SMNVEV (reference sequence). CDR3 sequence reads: CASRGVSSMNIQYF. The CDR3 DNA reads TGTGCCAGCAGGGGAGTGTCGAGCATGAACATTCAGTACTTC.

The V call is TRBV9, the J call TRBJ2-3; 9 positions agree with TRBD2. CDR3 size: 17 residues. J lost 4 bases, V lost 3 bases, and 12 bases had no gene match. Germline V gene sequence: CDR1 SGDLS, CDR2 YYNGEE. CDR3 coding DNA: TGTGCCAGCAGCGCGCTTGGGCGGGGGGGCCGCGCAGATACGCAGTATTTT. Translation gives CASSALGRGGRADTQYF.

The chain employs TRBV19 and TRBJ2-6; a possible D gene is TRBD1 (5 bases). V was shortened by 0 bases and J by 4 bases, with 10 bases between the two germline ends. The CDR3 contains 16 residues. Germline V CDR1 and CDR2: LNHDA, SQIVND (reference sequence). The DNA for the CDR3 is TGTGCCAGTAGTATAGAGGCAGGGCTCGGGGCCAACGTCCTGACTTTC. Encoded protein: CASSIEAGLGANVLTF.

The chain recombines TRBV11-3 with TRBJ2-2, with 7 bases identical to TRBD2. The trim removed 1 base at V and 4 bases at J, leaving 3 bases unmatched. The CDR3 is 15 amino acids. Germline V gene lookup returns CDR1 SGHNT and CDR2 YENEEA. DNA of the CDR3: TGTGCCAGCAGCTTAGCGGGAGGCGGCACCGGGGAGCTGTTTTTT. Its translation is CASSLAGGGTGELFF.

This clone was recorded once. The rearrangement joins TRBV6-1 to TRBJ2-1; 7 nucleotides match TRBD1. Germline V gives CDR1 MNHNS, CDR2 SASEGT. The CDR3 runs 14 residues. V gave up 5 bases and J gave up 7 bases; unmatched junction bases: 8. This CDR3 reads CASSSSGQWNEQFF. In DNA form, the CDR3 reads TGTGCCAGCAGTTCATCGGGACAGTGGAATGAGCAGTTCTTC.

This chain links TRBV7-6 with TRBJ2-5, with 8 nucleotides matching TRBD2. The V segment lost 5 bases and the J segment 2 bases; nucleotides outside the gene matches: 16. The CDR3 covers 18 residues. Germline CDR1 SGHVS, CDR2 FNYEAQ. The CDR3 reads CASSAWGGGSKGQETQYF. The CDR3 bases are TGTGCCAGCAGCGCCTGGGGCGGGGGGTCCAAGGGGCAAGAGACCCAGTACTTC.

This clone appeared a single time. The chain's CDR3 is CASSFSSSYEQYF. CDR3 coding DNA: TGTGCCAGCAGCTTTTCCAGCTCCTACGAGCAGTACTTC. The chain uses TRBV5-6 and TRBJ2-7; D remains ambiguous. The CDR3 is made up of 13 amino acids. The germline V gene encodes CDR1 SGHDT and CDR2 YYEEEE. The V gene lost 2 bases and the J gene lost 0 bases, with 6 bases spanning the gap. Using reference TRBV5-6 and TRBJ2-7 for the parts outside the CDR3, the full variable domain is DAGVTQSPTHLIKTRGQQVTLRCSPKSGHDTVSWYQQALGQGPQFIFQYYEEEERQRGNFPDRFSGHQFPNYSSELNVNALLLGDSALYLCASSFSSSYEQYFGPGTRLTVT.

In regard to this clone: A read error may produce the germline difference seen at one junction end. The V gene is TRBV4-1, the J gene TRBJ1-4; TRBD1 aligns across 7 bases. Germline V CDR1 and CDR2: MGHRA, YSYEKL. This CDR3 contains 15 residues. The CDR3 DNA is TGTGCCAGCAGCCAGGCCGGGACAGCCAGCGAAAAACTGTTTTTT. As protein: CASSQAGTASEKLFF.

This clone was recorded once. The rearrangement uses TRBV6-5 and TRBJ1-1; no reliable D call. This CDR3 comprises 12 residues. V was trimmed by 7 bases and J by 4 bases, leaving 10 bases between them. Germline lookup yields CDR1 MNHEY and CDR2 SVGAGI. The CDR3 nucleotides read TGTGCCAGCAAACTATCCGGCACTGAAGCTTTCTTT. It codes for CASKLSGTEAFF.

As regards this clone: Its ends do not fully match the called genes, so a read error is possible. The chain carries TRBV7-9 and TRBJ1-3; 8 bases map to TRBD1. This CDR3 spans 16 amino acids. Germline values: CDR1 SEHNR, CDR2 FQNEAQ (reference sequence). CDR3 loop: CASSQGIGQGQNTIYF. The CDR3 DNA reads TGCGCCAGCAGCCAAGGAATCGGACAGGGTCAAAACACCATATATTTT. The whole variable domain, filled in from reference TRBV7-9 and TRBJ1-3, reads DTGVSQNPRHKITKRGQNVTFRCDPISEHNRLYWYRQTLGQGPEFLTYFQNEAQLEKSRLLSDRFSAERPKGSFSTLEIQRTEQGDSAMYLCASSQGIGQGQNTIYFGEGSWLTVV.

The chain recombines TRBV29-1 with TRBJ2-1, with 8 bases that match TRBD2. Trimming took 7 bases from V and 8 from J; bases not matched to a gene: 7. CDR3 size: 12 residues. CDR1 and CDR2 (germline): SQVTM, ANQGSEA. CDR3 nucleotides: TGCAGCGGCGGGACTAGTTCGTATGAGCAGTTCTTC. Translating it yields CSGGTSSYEQFF.

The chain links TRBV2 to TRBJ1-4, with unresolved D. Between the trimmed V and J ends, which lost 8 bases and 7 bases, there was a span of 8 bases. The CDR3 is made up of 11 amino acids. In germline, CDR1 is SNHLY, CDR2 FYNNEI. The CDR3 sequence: CASGEGEKLFF. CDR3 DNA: TGTGCCAGCGGGGAGGGTGAAAAACTGTTTTTT. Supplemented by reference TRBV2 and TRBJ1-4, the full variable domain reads EPEVTQTPSHQVTQMGQEVILRCVPISNHLYFYWYRQILGQKVEFLVSFYNNEISEKSEIFDDQFSVERPDGSNFTLKIRSTKLEDSAMYFCASGEGEKLFFGSGTQLSVL.

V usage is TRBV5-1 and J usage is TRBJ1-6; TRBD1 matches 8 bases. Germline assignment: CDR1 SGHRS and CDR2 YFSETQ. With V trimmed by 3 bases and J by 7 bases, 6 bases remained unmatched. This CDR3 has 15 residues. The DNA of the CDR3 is TGCGCCAGCAGCTGGGGACAGGCAACCAATTCACCCCTCCACTTT. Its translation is CASSWGQATNSPLHF.

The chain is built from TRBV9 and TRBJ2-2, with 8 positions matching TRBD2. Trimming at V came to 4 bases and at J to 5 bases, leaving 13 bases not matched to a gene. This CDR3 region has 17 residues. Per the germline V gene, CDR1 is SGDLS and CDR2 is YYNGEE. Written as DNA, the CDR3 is TGTGCCAGCAGCCCCCACTCCGGGGGGGCGGAGACCGGGGAGCTGTTTTTT. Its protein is CASSPHSGGAETGELFF.

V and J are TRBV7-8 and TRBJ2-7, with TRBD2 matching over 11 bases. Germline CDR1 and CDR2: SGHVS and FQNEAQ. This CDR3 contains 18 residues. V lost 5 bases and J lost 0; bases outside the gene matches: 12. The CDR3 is CASSPSGGTGGSSYEQYF. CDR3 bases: TGTGCCAGCAGCCCTAGCGGGGGGACAGGCGGAAGCTCCTACGAGCAGTACTTC.

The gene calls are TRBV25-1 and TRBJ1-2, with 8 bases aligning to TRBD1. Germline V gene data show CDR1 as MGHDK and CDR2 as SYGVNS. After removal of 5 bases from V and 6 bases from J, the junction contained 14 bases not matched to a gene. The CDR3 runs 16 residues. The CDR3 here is CASSQDRALRFHGYTF. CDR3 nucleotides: TGTGCCAGCAGTCAGGACAGGGCGCTCCGCTTCCATGGCTACACCTTC.

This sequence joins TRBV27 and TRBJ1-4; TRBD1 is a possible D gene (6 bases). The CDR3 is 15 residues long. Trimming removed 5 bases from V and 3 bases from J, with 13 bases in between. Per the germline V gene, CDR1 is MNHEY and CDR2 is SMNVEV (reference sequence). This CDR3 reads CASSLTGQSNEKLFF. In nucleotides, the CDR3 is TGTGCCAGCAGTCTCACAGGGCAGTCTAATGAAAAACTGTTTTTT.

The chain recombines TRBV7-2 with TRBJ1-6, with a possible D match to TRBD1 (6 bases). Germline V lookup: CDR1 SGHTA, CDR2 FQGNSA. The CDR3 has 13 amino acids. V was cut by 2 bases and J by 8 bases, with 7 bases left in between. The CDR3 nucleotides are TGTGCCAGCAGCTTACGGACAGATTCACCCCTCCACTTT. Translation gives CASSLRTDSPLHF.

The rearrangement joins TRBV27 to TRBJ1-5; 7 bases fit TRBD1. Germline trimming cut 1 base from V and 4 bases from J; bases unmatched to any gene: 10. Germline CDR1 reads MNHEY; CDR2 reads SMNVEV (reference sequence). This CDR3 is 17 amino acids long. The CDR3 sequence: CASSLYGQAILNQPQHF. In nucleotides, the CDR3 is TGTGCCAGCAGTTTATACGGACAGGCCATCCTTAATCAGCCCCAGCATTTT.

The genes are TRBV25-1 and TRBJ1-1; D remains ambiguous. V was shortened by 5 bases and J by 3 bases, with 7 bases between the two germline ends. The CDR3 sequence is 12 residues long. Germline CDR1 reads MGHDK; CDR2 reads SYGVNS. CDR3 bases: TGTGCCAGCAGTAACCGGGACACTGAAGCTTTCTTT. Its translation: CASSNRDTEAFF.

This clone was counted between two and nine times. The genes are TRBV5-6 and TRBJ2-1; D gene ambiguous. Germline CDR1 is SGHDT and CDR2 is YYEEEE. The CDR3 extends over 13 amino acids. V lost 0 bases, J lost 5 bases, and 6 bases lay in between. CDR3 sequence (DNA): TGTGCCAGCAGCTTGGACAGCCACAATGAGCAGTTCTTC. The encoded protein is CASSLDSHNEQFF.

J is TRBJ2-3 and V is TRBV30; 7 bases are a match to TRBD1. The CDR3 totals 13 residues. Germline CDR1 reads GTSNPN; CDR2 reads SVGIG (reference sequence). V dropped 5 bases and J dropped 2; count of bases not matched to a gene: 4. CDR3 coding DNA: TGTGCCTGGGGGACAGACCTCACAGATACGCAGTATTTT. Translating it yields CAWGTDLTDTQYF. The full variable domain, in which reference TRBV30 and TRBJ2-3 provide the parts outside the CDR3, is SQTIHQWPATLVQPVGSPLSLECTVEGTSNPNLYWYRQAAGRGLQLLFYSVGIGQISSEVPQNLSASRPQDRQFILSSKKLLLSDSGFYLCAWGTDLTDTQYFGPGTRLTVL.

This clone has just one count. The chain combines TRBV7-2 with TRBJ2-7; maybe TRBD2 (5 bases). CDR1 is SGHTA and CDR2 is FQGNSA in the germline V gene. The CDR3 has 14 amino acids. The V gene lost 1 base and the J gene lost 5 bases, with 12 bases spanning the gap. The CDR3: CASSLVASEDEQYF. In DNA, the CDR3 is TGTGCCAGCAGCTTAGTAGCGAGTGAGGACGAGCAGTACTTC.

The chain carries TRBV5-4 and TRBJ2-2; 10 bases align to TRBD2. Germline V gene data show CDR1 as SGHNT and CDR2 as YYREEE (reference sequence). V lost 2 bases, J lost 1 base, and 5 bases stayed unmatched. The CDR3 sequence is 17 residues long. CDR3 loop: CASSFGASGGNTGELFF. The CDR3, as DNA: TGTGCCAGCAGCTTCGGGGCTAGCGGGGGGAACACCGGGGAGCTGTTTTTT.

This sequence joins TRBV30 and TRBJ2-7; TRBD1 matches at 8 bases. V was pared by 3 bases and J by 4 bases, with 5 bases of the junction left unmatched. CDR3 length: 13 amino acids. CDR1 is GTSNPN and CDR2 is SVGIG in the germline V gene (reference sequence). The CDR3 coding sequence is TGTGCCTGGAGGGACAGGGACCCATACGAGCAGTACTTC. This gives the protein CAWRDRDPYEQYF.

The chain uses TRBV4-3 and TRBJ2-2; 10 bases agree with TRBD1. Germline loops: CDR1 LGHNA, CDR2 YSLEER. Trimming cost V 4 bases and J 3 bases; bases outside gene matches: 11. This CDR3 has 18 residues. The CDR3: CASSPETGGGGDTGELFF. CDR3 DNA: TGCGCCAGCAGCCCAGAGACAGGGGGCGGAGGGGACACCGGGGAGCTGTTTTTT.

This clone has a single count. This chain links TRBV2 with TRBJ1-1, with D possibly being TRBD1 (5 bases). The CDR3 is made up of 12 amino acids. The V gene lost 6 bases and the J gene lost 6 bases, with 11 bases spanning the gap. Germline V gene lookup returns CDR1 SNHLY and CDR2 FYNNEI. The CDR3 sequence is CASRDNRPEAFF. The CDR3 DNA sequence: TGTGCCAGCAGGGATAACAGGCCTGAAGCTTTCTTT.

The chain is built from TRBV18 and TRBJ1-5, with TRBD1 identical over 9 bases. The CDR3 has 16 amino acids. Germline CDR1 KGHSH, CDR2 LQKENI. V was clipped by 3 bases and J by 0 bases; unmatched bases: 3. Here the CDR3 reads CASSPGTGNSNQPQHF. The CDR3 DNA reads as TGTGCCAGCTCACCCGGGACAGGGAATAGCAATCAGCCCCAGCATTTT.